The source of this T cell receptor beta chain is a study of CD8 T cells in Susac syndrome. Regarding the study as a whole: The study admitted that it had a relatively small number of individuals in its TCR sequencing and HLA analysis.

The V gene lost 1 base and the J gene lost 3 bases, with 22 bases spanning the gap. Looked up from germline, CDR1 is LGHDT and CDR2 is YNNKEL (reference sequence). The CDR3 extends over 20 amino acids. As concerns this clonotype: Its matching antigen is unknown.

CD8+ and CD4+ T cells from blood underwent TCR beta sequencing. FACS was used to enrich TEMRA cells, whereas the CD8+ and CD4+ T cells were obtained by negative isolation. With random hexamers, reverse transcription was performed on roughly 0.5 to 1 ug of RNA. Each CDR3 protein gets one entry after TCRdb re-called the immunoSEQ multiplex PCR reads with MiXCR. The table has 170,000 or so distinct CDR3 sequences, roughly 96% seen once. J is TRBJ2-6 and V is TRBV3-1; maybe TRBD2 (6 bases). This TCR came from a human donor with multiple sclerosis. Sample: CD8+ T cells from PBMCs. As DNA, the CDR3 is TGTGCCAGCAGCCAAGGAAGGGGAGGCCATCCGGGTGGTGGGGCCAACGTCCTGACTTTC. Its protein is CASSQGRGGHPGGGANVLTF. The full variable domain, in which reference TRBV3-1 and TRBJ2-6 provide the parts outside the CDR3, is DTAVSQTPKYLVTQMGNDKSIKCEQNLGHDTMYWYKQDSKKFLKIMFSYNNKELIINETVPNRFSPKSPDKAHLNLHINSLELGDSAVYFCASSQGRGGHPGGGANVLTFGAGSRLTVL.